These 3 T cell receptor beta chains share one sample of origin, sequenced in a study of early T cells in non-severe SARS-CoV-2 infection. MiXCR, run by TCRdb on the 5' RACE reads, gives a single entry per CDR3 protein. The data show 30,000 or so distinct CDR3 sequences, with roughly 5.4% seen just once and roughly 3.6% held by the top ten. The sequenced material came from whole blood. These receptors came from an adult who was a healthcare worker with PCR-confirmed SARS-CoV-2 infection or an uninfected control (not recorded which).

This clonotype showed up many times. Here the CDR3 DNA reads TGTGCCAGCAGTTCTTCTGGCACAGATACGCAGTATTTT. This codes for CASSSSGTDTQYF. The chain couples TRBV12-3 or TRBV12-4 to TRBJ2-3; D not certain. V lost 4 bases, J lost 1 base, and 6 bases lay in between. The CDR3 covers 13 residues.

In its sample, this clonotype was seen many times. V usage is TRBV7-6 and J usage is TRBJ1-3, with TRBD1 matching 8 bases. Looked up from germline, CDR1 is SGHVS and CDR2 is FNYEAQ. CDR3 size: 16 residues. The V and J ends lost 4 bases and 0 bases, in that order; junction bases with no gene match: 5. The CDR3 reads CASSSPGQDSGNTIYF. Here the CDR3 DNA reads TGTGCCAGCAGCTCACCGGGACAGGACTCTGGAAACACCATATATTTT.

There are many counts of this clonotype. This sequence joins TRBV6-1 and TRBJ2-7; D perhaps matches TRBD1 (8 bases). Trimming took 7 bases from V and 5 from J, leaving 21 bases between them. The CDR3 has 15 amino acids. Germline CDR1 MNHNS, CDR2 SASEGT. For the CDR3, the DNA is TGTGCCAGCACCCAGGGGGCGGGAGCTTTTCACGAGCAGTACTTC. Residues: CASTQGAGAFHEQYF.